Below, 19 T cell receptor beta chains from the same sample are listed, as sequenced in a study of blood T cell repertoires in COVID-19. Sequencing was performed with immunoSEQ multiplex PCR; in TCRdb, only in-frame clones are kept and a portion is missing. The profile shows approximately 310,000 clones, around 87% of them singletons. Material: peripheral blood. The receptors derive from a woman between 50 and 59 years old who had recovered from COVID-19.

The gene calls are TRBV28 and TRBJ1-5, with D possibly matching TRBD1 (6 bases). CDR1 MDHEN and CDR2 SYDVKM come from the germline V gene. V lost 5 bases and J lost 7, with 15 bases in between. The CDR3 length is 14 residues. CDR3 sequence: CASSPPPGDQPQHF. The CDR3 nucleotides read TGTGCCAGCAGTCCCCCCCCAGGGGACCAGCCCCAGCATTTT.

V usage is TRBV28 and J usage is TRBJ2-7; D gene unclear. CDR1 is MDHEN, CDR2 SYDVKM, per germline. This CDR3 comprises 14 residues. Trimming left V 1 base short and J 4 bases short, with 11 bases between. This chain's CDR3 is CASSLYLVGYEQYF. CDR3 nucleotide sequence: TGTGCCAGCAGTTTATACCTAGTAGGTTACGAGCAGTACTTC.

This chain links TRBV5-1 with TRBJ2-5; maybe TRBD1 (6 bases). The germline V and J ends were trimmed by 4 bases and 5 bases, with 15 bases remaining between them. The CDR3 sequence is 14 residues long. The germline gives CDR1 SGHRS, CDR2 YFSETQ. The CDR3 region has the DNA TGCGCCAGCAGCACCGATTACAGGGTCGAGACCCAGTACTTC. Translated: CASSTDYRVETQYF. Combining the CDR3 with reference TRBV5-1 and TRBJ2-5 gives the whole variable domain KAGVTQTPRYLIKTRGQQVTLSCSPISGHRSVSWYQQTPGQGLQFLFEYFSETQRNKGNFPGRFSGRQFSNSRSEMNVSTLELGDSALYLCASSTDYRVETQYFGPGTRLLVL.

V and J are TRBV4-1 and TRBJ2-7, with 10 bases that match TRBD1. After removal of 3 bases from V and 8 bases from J, the junction contained 7 bases not matched to a gene. Per germline, CDR1 MGHRA and CDR2 YSYEKL. This CDR3 has 14 residues. The CDR3 nucleotides read TGCGCCAGCAGCCACCCGGGACAGGGGAAACAGCAGTACTTC. Encoded protein: CASSHPGQGKQQYF.

The genes are TRBV6-5 and TRBJ2-3; 9 bases line up with TRBD2. V shed 9 bases, J shed 4 bases, and the junction held 8 bases outside the gene matches. The CDR3 has 14 amino acids. Per germline, CDR1 MNHEY and CDR2 SVGAGI. The DNA of the CDR3 is TGTGCCAGTAGCGGGGGAAAGCGAGCAGATACGCAGTATTTT. It translates to CASSGGKRADTQYF.

V gene TRBV3-1 (or the pseudogene TRBV3-2) combines with J gene TRBJ1-6; 7 positions match TRBD1. J gave up 8 bases and V 0 bases, and 13 bases lay outside the gene matches. Per the germline V gene, CDR1 is LGHDT and CDR2 is YNNKEL (reference sequence). The CDR3 sequence is 18 residues long. CDR3 DNA: TGTGCCAGCAGCCAAGAGGAAGGTTGGGGACAGTCTCATTCACCCCTCCACTTT. It is translated as CASSQEEGWGQSHSPLHF.

This chain connects TRBV19 to TRBJ1-2, with TRBD1 identical over 7 bases. V trimming: 10 bases; J trimming: 5 bases; junction bases outside the gene matches: 4. CDR1 is LNHDA, CDR2 SQIVND, per germline (reference sequence). There are 11 residues in the CDR3. The CDR3 protein is CATGTAYGYTF. CDR3 nucleotide sequence: TGTGCCACCGGGACAGCGTATGGCTACACCTTC.

The V and J genes are TRBV5-1 and TRBJ2-3, with 7 bases identical to TRBD2. V lost 0 bases to trimming and J lost 1 base; unmatched junction nucleotides: 2. This CDR3 is 15 amino acids long. Germline CDR1 and CDR2: SGHRS and YFSETQ. The CDR3 sequence: CASSLALAGTDTQYF. The CDR3 bases are TGCGCCAGCAGCTTGGCGCTAGCGGGCACAGATACGCAGTATTTT.

This clone has a single count. CDR3 loop: CASRGGGSSAYNEQFF. As DNA, the CDR3 is TGTGCCAGCAGGGGCGGGGGGTCCAGCGCCTACAATGAGCAGTTCTTC. This rearrangement joins TRBV14 to TRBJ2-1; TRBD2 matches at 8 bases. The germline gives CDR1 SGHDN, CDR2 FVKESK. The CDR3 spans 16 residues. With 6 bases clipped from V and 2 bases from J, the junction kept 9 bases outside the gene matches.

J is TRBJ2-7 and V is TRBV4-3; TRBD1 might be the D (6 bases). V lost 2 bases and J lost 1, with 12 bases in between. CDR1 and CDR2 from the germline V gene are LGHNA and YSLEER. This CDR3 is built from 15 residues. In DNA, the CDR3 is TGCGCCAGCAGCCAAAAAAAGGACAGTTCCTACGAGCAGTACTTC. It specifies CASSQKKDSSYEQYF.

The chain combines TRBV27 with TRBJ1-2; 8 bases are a match to TRBD1. The germline CDR1 and CDR2 sequences are MNHEY and SMNVEV (reference sequence). The CDR3 extends over 13 amino acids. V shed 6 bases, J shed 4 bases, and the junction held 4 bases outside the gene matches. CDR3 in amino acids: CASRAGGSYGYTF. DNA of the CDR3: TGTGCCAGCAGGGCAGGGGGCTCCTATGGCTACACCTTC.

V is TRBV5-1 and J is TRBJ2-3; 7 positions match TRBD1. V dropped 2 bases and J dropped 2; count of bases not matched to a gene: 8. The CDR3 has 16 amino acids. The germline CDR1 and CDR2 sequences are SGHRS and YFSETQ. The CDR3 DNA is TGCGCCAGCAGCTTCGTACGGGACAGTTACACAGATACGCAGTATTTT. Translated: CASSFVRDSYTDTQYF.

This chain joins TRBV19 and TRBJ1-1; TRBD1 aligns across 7 bases. Germline V lookup: CDR1 LNHDA, CDR2 SQIVND (reference sequence). The CDR3 has 14 residues. V gave up 7 bases and J gave up 0 bases; unmatched junction bases: 5. In nucleotides, the CDR3 is TGTGCCAGTAACCGACAGGGAGTGAACACTGAAGCTTTCTTT. It specifies CASNRQGVNTEAFF.

The genes are TRBV5-6 and TRBJ2-7, with TRBD2 identical over 15 bases. Germline CDR1 SGHDT, CDR2 YYEEEE. The CDR3 is 18 residues long. V trimming: 4 bases; J trimming: 0 bases; junction bases outside the gene matches: 8. CDR3 residues: CASSHGLAGGFFSYEQYF. CDR3 coding DNA: TGTGCCAGCAGCCATGGACTAGCGGGAGGGTTCTTCTCCTACGAGCAGTACTTC.

This chain joins TRBV7-2 and TRBJ2-7, with D tentatively TRBD2 (6 bases). V dropped 6 bases and J dropped 3 bases, with 18 bases sitting between them. The CDR3 length is 15 residues. Germline lookup yields CDR1 SGHTA and CDR2 FQGNSA. The CDR3 nucleotides are TGTGCCAGCAGGATAATAGCGGTGGGAAACTACGAGCAGTACTTC. It specifies CASRIIAVGNYEQYF.

V usage is TRBV20-1 and J usage is TRBJ1-1; D is uncertain. The CDR3 has 11 amino acids. Germline assignment: CDR1 DFQATT and CDR2 SNEGSKA (reference sequence). CDR3 amino acids: CGHLVEVVAFF. CDR3 nucleotide sequence: TGCGGCCATCTCGTGGAGGTCGTGGCTTTCTTT.

A few counts support this clone. The CDR3 nucleotides are TGTGCCAGTAGTATAGATCGTCCCGGGTACAATGAGCAGTTCTTC. Protein sequence: CASSIDRPGYNEQFF. The chain links TRBV19 to TRBJ2-1; D gene ambiguous. The CDR3 spans 15 residues. Germline CDR1 reads LNHDA; CDR2 reads SQIVND (reference sequence). V dropped 0 bases and J dropped 4 bases, with 10 bases sitting between them.

This CDR3 reads CASVDTTYNQPQHF. The CDR3 DNA follows: TGTGCCAGCGTTGACACGACGTACAATCAGCCCCAGCATTTT. This chain connects TRBV6-5 to TRBJ1-5; D is unresolved. This CDR3 is 14 amino acids long. V gave up 8 bases and J gave up 3 bases, with 14 bases separating them. Looked up from germline, CDR1 is MNHEY and CDR2 is SVGAGI.

This rearrangement joins TRBV5-1 to TRBJ1-2; TRBD1 agrees at 8 bases. Germline values: CDR1 SGHRS, CDR2 YFSETQ. The V gene end was trimmed by 1 base and the J gene end by 7 bases; junction bases not matched to a gene: 3. This CDR3 region has 13 residues. CDR3 in DNA: TGCGCCAGCAGCTTGCAGGGGGCCTTTGGCTACACCTTC. Its translation is CASSLQGAFGYTF.